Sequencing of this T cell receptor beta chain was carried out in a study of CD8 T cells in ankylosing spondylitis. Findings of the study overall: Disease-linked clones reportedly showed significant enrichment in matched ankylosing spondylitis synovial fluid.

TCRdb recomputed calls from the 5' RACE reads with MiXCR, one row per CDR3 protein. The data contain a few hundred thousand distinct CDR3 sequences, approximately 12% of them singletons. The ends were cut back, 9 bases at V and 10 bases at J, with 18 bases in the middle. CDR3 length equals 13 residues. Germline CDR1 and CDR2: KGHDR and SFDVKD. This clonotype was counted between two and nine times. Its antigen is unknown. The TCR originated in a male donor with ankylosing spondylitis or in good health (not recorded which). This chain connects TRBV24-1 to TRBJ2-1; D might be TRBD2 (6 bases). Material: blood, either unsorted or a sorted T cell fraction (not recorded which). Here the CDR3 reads CATHTPGLTEQFF. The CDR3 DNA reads TGTGCCACCCATACCCCGGGACTCACGGAGCAGTTCTTC.